There are a few counts of the clone carrying this TCR beta chain. The antigen is not known. This entry comes from a study of T cell repertoires in cytomegalovirus infection. Study as a whole: It was the public TCR beta signatures that indicated both CMV infection and matching HLA type. Study-wide results and limits: Predominance within the ex vivo response was attributable to HLA-C-restricted CMV-specific TCR beta clonotypes.

Germline trimming cut 1 base from V and 2 bases from J; bases unmatched to any gene: 11. The CDR3 runs to 18 residues. The germline gives CDR1 LGHNT, CDR2 FRNRAP. Each CDR3 protein is one row after TCRdb ran MiXCR on the reads. The sample has 630,000 or so distinct CDR3 sequences; 20% to 25% are singletons. This chain joins TRBV12-5 and TRBJ1-3; 7 positions agree with TRBD1. The TCR comes from a human donor in good health (CMV status not recorded). Some clones in this sample may be carry-over from other donors' samples. Sequences were obtained from CD8+ T cells from PBMCs. The CDR3 reads CASGLEATGVHPGNTIYF. CDR3 nucleotide sequence: TGTGCTAGTGGTTTGGAGGCCACAGGGGTTCATCCTGGAAACACCATATATTTT.